This is a list of T cell receptor beta chains from one sample in a study of PD-L1 blockade in urothelial cancer. Produced via immunoSEQ multiplex PCR; TCRdb's table is partial and in-frame only. The data show approximately 100,000 clones, about 85% seen once. The sequencing here drew on PBMCs, taken around atezolizumab (anti-PD-L1) treatment. These receptors all come from a middle-aged man with urothelial cancer. The CDR3 runs from the conserved cysteine through the conserved F or W. A D gene is named only where the DNA matches it firmly. The size of a clone is reported for some rows only, either as once, few or many, or as a class for expanded clones.

d_gene: TRBD2
v_gene: TRBV18
j_gene: TRBJ2-5
abundance: .
CDR3nt: TGTGCCAGCTCACCAGGGATAGCGGGAGTCGAGACCCAGTACTTC
CDR3aa: CASSPGIAGVETQYF

d_gene: TRBD1
v_gene: TRBV5-5
j_gene: TRBJ1-1
abundance: .
CDR3nt: TGTGCCAGCAGCTTGGGGACAGGGGCCGGGTTGAACACTGAAGCTTTCTTT
CDR3aa: CASSLGTGAGLNTEAFF

d_gene: .
v_gene: TRBV5-1
j_gene: TRBJ2-7
abundance: .
CDR3nt: TGCGCCAGCAGCTTGGGGGTAGTCGGGGGCTACGAGCAGTACTTC
CDR3aa: CASSLGVVGGYEQYF

d_gene: TRBD2
v_gene: TRBV19
j_gene: TRBJ2-7
abundance: .
CDR3nt: TGTGCCAGTAGTCGGTGGCTAGCGGACGAGCAGTACTTC
CDR3aa: CASSRWLADEQYF

d_gene: .
v_gene: TRBV5-4
j_gene: TRBJ2-7
abundance: .
CDR3nt: TGTGCCAGCAGTTTAACCTTAGACAGGCTCGACGAGCAGTACTTC
CDR3aa: CASSLTLDRLDEQYF

d_gene: TRBD2
v_gene: TRBV4-2
j_gene: TRBJ2-1
abundance: few
CDR3nt: TGTGCCAGCAGCCTTGGACTAGCGGGAGGGGGGGGGAATGAGCAGTTCTTC
CDR3aa: CASSLGLAGGGGNEQFF

d_gene: .
v_gene: TRBV6-5
j_gene: TRBJ1-2
abundance: .
CDR3nt: TGTGCCAGCATCTCCCCGGGGGGGGGCCTAACTGGCTACACCTTC
CDR3aa: CASISPGGGLTGYTF

d_gene: TRBD1
v_gene: TRBV27
j_gene: TRBJ1-6
abundance: .
CDR3nt: TGTGCCAGCAGTATGACAGGGGCAAGGTATAATTCACCCCTCCACTTT
CDR3aa: CASSMTGARYNSPLHF

d_gene: TRBD2
v_gene: TRBV18
j_gene: TRBJ2-3
abundance: .
CDR3nt: TGTGCCAGCTCGCTATCAAGCGGGAGCCTCGATACGCAGTATTTT
CDR3aa: CASSLSSGSLDTQYF

d_gene: TRBD1
v_gene: TRBV6-1
j_gene: TRBJ2-3
abundance: once
CDR3nt: TGTGCCAGCCGACGGGACAGGGGGCGAGATACGCAGTATTTT
CDR3aa: CASRRDRGRDTQYF

d_gene: TRBD1
v_gene: TRBV5-6
j_gene: TRBJ2-7
abundance: .
CDR3nt: TGTGCCAGCAGGAACAGGGGAAGGACCTACGAGCAGTACTTC
CDR3aa: CASRNRGRTYEQYF

d_gene: TRBD1
v_gene: TRBV19
j_gene: TRBJ1-6
abundance: .
CDR3nt: TGTGCCAGTAGTACAGGACAGGTTCGGTCACCCCTCCACTTT
CDR3aa: CASSTGQVRSPLHF

d_gene: .
v_gene: TRBV2
j_gene: TRBJ2-5
abundance: .
CDR3nt: TGTGCCAGCAGGCGGGAAGCAGGGATGGGAGAGACCCAGTACTTC
CDR3aa: CASRREAGMGETQYF

d_gene: .
v_gene: TRBV4-1
j_gene: TRBJ2-1
abundance: .
CDR3nt: TGCGCCAGCAGCAAAGATCAGGGTCTCCCCTACAATGAGCAGTTCTTC
CDR3aa: CASSKDQGLPYNEQFF

d_gene: .
v_gene: TRBV11-3
j_gene: TRBJ2-1
abundance: .
CDR3nt: TGTGCCAGCAGCTTAGGGGTTTGGGCGAGCTCCTACAATGAGCAGTTCTTC
CDR3aa: CASSLGVWASSYNEQFF

d_gene: .
v_gene: TRBV19
j_gene: TRBJ1-5
abundance: few
CDR3nt: TGTGCCAGTAGTATGGGAGGGCACAGGGAGCCCCAGCATTTT
CDR3aa: CASSMGGHREPQHF

d_gene: .
v_gene: TRBV28
j_gene: TRBJ2-3
abundance: .
CDR3nt: TGTGCCAGCACATCCCGGGAGTTGGAAACAGATACGCAGTATTTT
CDR3aa: CASTSRELETDTQYF

d_gene: TRBD2
v_gene: TRBV28
j_gene: TRBJ2-2
abundance: .
CDR3nt: TGTGCCAGCACTTTAGACAGGAGCAGCGGGAGCGGTGGCACCGGGGAGCTGTTTTTT
CDR3aa: CASTLDRSSGSGGTGELFF

d_gene: .
v_gene: TRBV7-9
j_gene: TRBJ1-6
abundance: .
CDR3nt: TGTGCCAGCAGCTTAGTGGGGCAGGGGAATTCACCCCTCCACTTT
CDR3aa: CASSLVGQGNSPLHF

d_gene: TRBD1
v_gene: TRBV19
j_gene: TRBJ2-7
abundance: .
CDR3nt: TGTGCCAGTAGTTTCCGGGACAGCTCCTACGAGCAGTACTTC
CDR3aa: CASSFRDSSYEQYF

d_gene: .
v_gene: TRBV6-6
j_gene: TRBJ2-7
abundance: .
CDR3nt: TGTGCCACCCTCAGCCCGGGAGAGGCCCCTTTCCAGCAGTACTTC
CDR3aa: CATLSPGEAPFQQYF

d_gene: TRBD2
v_gene: TRBV9
j_gene: TRBJ2-3
abundance: .
CDR3nt: TGTGCCAGCAGCGTAGATGGAGCGGGGATCACAGATACGCAGTATTTT
CDR3aa: CASSVDGAGITDTQYF

d_gene: .
v_gene: TRBV5-6
j_gene: TRBJ1-1
abundance: .
CDR3nt: TGTGCCAGCAGCTTTGGACAGTCGCTTGGAAACACTGAAGCTTTCTTT
CDR3aa: CASSFGQSLGNTEAFF

d_gene: .
v_gene: TRBV14
j_gene: TRBJ2-5
abundance: .
CDR3nt: TGTGCCAGCAGCCAAGGGGGCATCGAGACCCAGTACTTC
CDR3aa: CASSQGGIETQYF

d_gene: TRBD1
v_gene: TRBV15
j_gene: TRBJ1-5
abundance: .
CDR3nt: TGTGCCACCAGCATATCGGGACAGGGGCTAAATCAGCCCCAGCATTTT
CDR3aa: CATSISGQGLNQPQHF

d_gene: .
v_gene: TRBV6-6
j_gene: TRBJ1-1
abundance: .
CDR3nt: TGTGCCAGCAGTTCCGGCAGGGTAGATACTGAAGCTTTCTTT
CDR3aa: CASSSGRVDTEAFF

d_gene: .
v_gene: TRBV30
j_gene: TRBJ2-5
abundance: once
CDR3nt: TGTGCCTGGACCCCAGGGCCCCAGATCCAGTACTTC
CDR3aa: CAWTPGPQIQYF

d_gene: TRBD1
v_gene: TRBV19
j_gene: TRBJ2-3
abundance: .
CDR3nt: TGTGCCAGTAGTATGGACAGGGGGCAAGATACGCAGTATTTT
CDR3aa: CASSMDRGQDTQYF

d_gene: TRBD1
v_gene: TRBV28
j_gene: TRBJ1-2
abundance: .
CDR3nt: TGTGCCAGCAGTTTATTACAGACAGGGGGAGGCTACACCTTC
CDR3aa: CASSLLQTGGGYTF

d_gene: .
v_gene: TRBV9
j_gene: TRBJ1-4
abundance: .
CDR3nt: TGTGCCAGCAGCGTAGGGGGGGCAACTAATGAAAAACTGTTTTTT
CDR3aa: CASSVGGATNEKLFF

d_gene: TRBD2
v_gene: TRBV30
j_gene: TRBJ2-1
abundance: .
CDR3nt: TGTGCCTGGAGACAACTAGCGGCAAATGAGCAGTTCTTC
CDR3aa: CAWRQLAANEQFF

d_gene: .
v_gene: TRBV6-6
j_gene: TRBJ2-7
abundance: once
CDR3nt: TGTGCCAGCAGTAGGGGTGACTACGAGCAGTACTTC
CDR3aa: CASSRGDYEQYF

d_gene: .
v_gene: TRBV6-6
j_gene: TRBJ1-5
abundance: .
CDR3nt: TGTGCCAGCAGTTACGGGTCGCGTAATCGGGGTCAGCCCCAGCATTTT
CDR3aa: CASSYGSRNRGQPQHF

d_gene: TRBD2
v_gene: TRBV9
j_gene: TRBJ2-3
abundance: .
CDR3nt: TGTGCCAGCAGCGCCAAACCCGGGACTAGCGGGAGTCCAGATACGCAGTATTTT
CDR3aa: CASSAKPGTSGSPDTQYF

d_gene: TRBD1
v_gene: TRBV6-1
j_gene: TRBJ1-1
abundance: .
CDR3nt: TGTGCCAGCAGTGATAGGACAGGAAGGGGCACTGAAGCTTTCTTT
CDR3aa: CASSDRTGRGTEAFF

d_gene: TRBD2
v_gene: TRBV19
j_gene: TRBJ2-7
abundance: .
CDR3nt: TGTGCCACCAGGTCCGGGAGGGCCCTCGACTACGAGCAGTACTTC
CDR3aa: CATRSGRALDYEQYF

d_gene: TRBD2
v_gene: TRBV27
j_gene: TRBJ2-5
abundance: .
CDR3nt: TGTGCCAGCAGTGACCGGACTAGCGGGAGTCTAGAGACCCAGTACTTC
CDR3aa: CASSDRTSGSLETQYF

d_gene: TRBD1
v_gene: TRBV28
j_gene: TRBJ1-4
abundance: .
CDR3nt: TGTGCCAGCATTGGCGGGACAGAGGGTGAAGAAAAACTGTTTTTT
CDR3aa: CASIGGTEGEEKLFF

d_gene: TRBD2
v_gene: TRBV6-5
j_gene: TRBJ2-7
abundance: .
CDR3nt: TGTGCCAGCACCCTAAATAGCGGGACCTACGAGCAGTACTTC
CDR3aa: CASTLNSGTYEQYF

d_gene: TRBD2
v_gene: TRBV19
j_gene: TRBJ2-1
abundance: .
CDR3nt: TGTGCCAGTAGTACCTATGGACTAGCGGGATTGAATGAGCAGTTCTTC
CDR3aa: CASSTYGLAGLNEQFF

d_gene: TRBD2
v_gene: TRBV6-1
j_gene: TRBJ2-1
abundance: once
CDR3nt: TGTGCCAGCTTACCGGGACTAGCGAGGGATGAGCAGTTCTTC
CDR3aa: CASLPGLARDEQFF

d_gene: TRBD2
v_gene: TRBV25-1
j_gene: TRBJ2-3
abundance: .
CDR3nt: TGTGCCAGCGACGGCCTCGGGCTAGCGGGAAGCACAGATACGCAGTATTTT
CDR3aa: CASDGLGLAGSTDTQYF

d_gene: TRBD1
v_gene: TRBV5-1
j_gene: TRBJ1-3
abundance: .
CDR3nt: TGCGCCAGCAGCCCGGGACAGACCTACTCTGGAAACACCATATATTTT
CDR3aa: CASSPGQTYSGNTIYF

d_gene: TRBD2
v_gene: TRBV27
j_gene: TRBJ2-3
abundance: .
CDR3nt: TGTGCCAGCAGTTTAGCCCAGGCTATGGCTAGCGGGAGGAGGAGGGTTGATACGCAGTATTTT
CDR3aa: CASSLAQAMASGRRRVDTQYF

d_gene: .
v_gene: TRBV20-1
j_gene: TRBJ2-5
abundance: .
CDR3nt: TGCAGTGCTAGAGATCGCGTGACCCAGTACTTC
CDR3aa: CSARDRVTQYF

d_gene: TRBD1
v_gene: TRBV18
j_gene: TRBJ1-1
abundance: many
CDR3nt: TGTGCCAGTACGGACAGGGCCACTGAAGCTTTCTTT
CDR3aa: CASTDRATEAFF

d_gene: .
v_gene: TRBV28
j_gene: TRBJ1-6
abundance: few
CDR3nt: TGTGCCAGCACCCGTGGGAGGAATTCACCCCTCCACTTT
CDR3aa: CASTRGRNSPLHF

d_gene: .
v_gene: TRBV14
j_gene: TRBJ2-7
abundance: .
CDR3nt: TGTGCCAGCAGCCAAGGGCTCCCGGGTCCCTACGAGCAGTACTTC
CDR3aa: CASSQGLPGPYEQYF

d_gene: .
v_gene: TRBV7-9
j_gene: TRBJ2-6
abundance: .
CDR3nt: TGTGCCAGCAGCGGACCCAGGGTCTCTGCTGGGGCCAACGTCCTGACTTTC
CDR3aa: CASSGPRVSAGANVLTF

d_gene: TRBD1
v_gene: TRBV5-1
j_gene: TRBJ2-7
abundance: .
CDR3nt: TGCGCCAGCAGCGGGACCGGGACAGCCTACGAGCAGTACTTC
CDR3aa: CASSGTGTAYEQYF

d_gene: .
v_gene: TRBV6-1
j_gene: TRBJ2-2
abundance: .
CDR3nt: TGTGCCAGCAGAGAAGCCCCCCAGGGGGAGCTGTTTTTT
CDR3aa: CASREAPQGELFF

d_gene: .
v_gene: TRBV6-6
j_gene: TRBJ2-7
abundance: .
CDR3nt: TGTGCCAGCAGTTACAGAGAGGGCGAGCAGTACTTC
CDR3aa: CASSYREGEQYF

d_gene: .
v_gene: TRBV6-6
j_gene: TRBJ1-1
abundance: .
CDR3nt: TGTGCCAGCTGGACCGGGAGAGACACTGAAGCTTTCTTT
CDR3aa: CASWTGRDTEAFF

d_gene: TRBD2
v_gene: TRBV9
j_gene: TRBJ2-5
abundance: once
CDR3nt: TGTGCCAGCAGCATTCAGGGGTCTAGCGGGGGATGGCGCCAAGAGACCCAGTACTTC
CDR3aa: CASSIQGSSGGWRQETQYF

d_gene: TRBD2
v_gene: TRBV4-2
j_gene: TRBJ2-7
abundance: .
CDR3nt: TGTGCCAGCAGCCAAGGGGAGGGCGGGGCCTACGAGCAGTACTTC
CDR3aa: CASSQGEGGAYEQYF

d_gene: TRBD1
v_gene: TRBV13
j_gene: TRBJ2-7
abundance: medium-sized
CDR3nt: TGTGCCAGCAGCAATAGTCCCGGGACAGGGTACCACGAGCAGTACTTC
CDR3aa: CASSNSPGTGYHEQYF

d_gene: .
v_gene: TRBV2
j_gene: TRBJ1-2
abundance: .
CDR3nt: TGTGCCAGCAGTCGGACAGAAACTAACTATGGCTACACCTTC
CDR3aa: CASSRTETNYGYTF